This entry lists 14 T cell receptor beta chains sequenced from one sample in a study of shared clonotypes between healthy human individuals. Sequencing was performed with immunoSEQ multiplex PCR; in TCRdb, only in-frame clones are kept and a portion is missing. The sample holds roughly 1,500,000 clones, approximately 98.5% seen once. Sequencing was performed on naive CD4+ T cells sorted from blood. Documented subset: CD45RA+ positively selected. These receptors originate from a man younger than 40 in good health.

This clone was recorded once. The chain carries TRBV9 and TRBJ2-2; D ambiguous. Germline CDR1 SGDLS, CDR2 YYNGEE. With 7 bases removed from V and 1 base from J, the gap between germline ends came to 8 bases. The CDR3 runs to 13 residues. Here the CDR3 reads CASLSVNTGELFF. The CDR3 DNA reads as TGTGCCAGCCTCAGTGTGAACACCGGGGAGCTGTTTTTT.

The chain carries TRBV7-8 and TRBJ2-3; possible D gene TRBD1, 5 bases. The CDR3 consists of 16 residues. V was pared by 5 bases and J by 0 bases, with 15 bases between. Germline V gives CDR1 SGHVS, CDR2 FQNEAQ. The CDR3: CASSLTSRGSTDTQYF. The CDR3 DNA reads as TGTGCCAGCAGCCTAACCTCTAGGGGTAGCACAGATACGCAGTATTTT.

The chain uses TRBV7-9 and TRBJ1-2; no reliable D call. There are 14 residues in the CDR3. Germline lookup yields CDR1 SEHNR and CDR2 FQNEAQ (reference sequence). V dropped 2 bases and J dropped 4 bases, with 11 bases sitting between them. CDR3 DNA: TGTGCCAGCAGCTTATCTGAACGGCTCTATGGCTACACCTTC. Residues: CASSLSERLYGYTF.

V and J are TRBV19 and TRBJ2-7; possibly TRBD1 for D (5 bases). V lost 2 bases to trimming and J lost 2 bases, with 13 bases between them. Germline-derived CDR1 and CDR2 are LNHDA and SQIVND (reference sequence). The CDR3 covers 15 residues. The CDR3 spells CASSISQGSPYEQYF. The CDR3, as DNA: TGTGCCAGTAGTATAAGTCAGGGATCTCCCTACGAGCAGTACTTC. Full variable domain (rest looked up from reference TRBV19 and TRBJ2-7): DGGITQSPKYLFRKEGQNVTLSCEQNLNHDAMYWYRQDPGQGLRLIYYSQIVNDFQKGDIAEGYSVSREKKESFPLTVTSAQKNPTAFYLCASSISQGSPYEQYFGPGTRLTVT.

V is TRBV5-1 and J is TRBJ1-4; the match to TRBD1 covers 8 bases. Germline V gene lookup returns CDR1 SGHRS and CDR2 YFSETQ. The ends lost 5 bases at V and 8 bases at J; junction bases unmatched: 11. This CDR3 region has 15 residues. The CDR3 loop reads CASRNAQGAGEKLFF. CDR3 DNA sequence: TGCGCCAGCAGAAACGCCCAGGGGGCGGGGGAAAAACTGTTTTTT.

V and J are TRBV6-6 and TRBJ1-2; D uncertain. Trimming took off 2 bases at V and 4 bases at J, with 14 bases between the two ends. This CDR3 spans 15 amino acids. The V gene's germline CDR1 is MNHNY and CDR2 SVGAGI (reference sequence). This CDR3 reads CASSYVGRGAYGYTF. CDR3 DNA: TGTGCCAGCAGTTACGTGGGTCGGGGAGCCTATGGCTACACCTTC.

This clone is a singleton in its sample. The chain carries TRBV7-3 and TRBJ2-7, with D perhaps TRBD1 or TRBD2 (5 bases each). V lost 3 bases, J lost 3 bases, and 12 bases lay in between. Germline V CDR1 and CDR2: SGHTA, FQGTGA. The CDR3 covers 14 residues. This CDR3 reads CASSLGEGFYEQYF. CDR3 sequence (DNA): TGTGCCAGCAGCTTGGGGGAAGGGTTCTACGAGCAGTACTTC.

The chain joins TRBV7-7 to TRBJ2-5, with no clear D. The CDR3 consists of 13 residues. Germline V gene data show CDR1 as SSHAT and CDR2 as FNYEAQ (reference sequence). With 5 bases removed from V and 5 bases from J, the gap between germline ends came to 12 bases. The CDR3 region is CASSAYELETQYF. In nucleotides, the CDR3 is TGTGCCAGCAGCGCCTACGAGCTGGAGACCCAGTACTTC.

The count of this clone is one. The chain links TRBV15 to TRBJ2-2; D tentatively reads TRBD1 or TRBD2 (5 bases each). The V and J ends lost 11 bases and 0 bases respectively, with 13 bases between them. CDR3 length equals 14 residues. Germline CDR1 reads LNHNV; CDR2 reads YYDKDF (reference sequence). The CDR3 sequence: CAAREGTNTGELFF. CDR3 nucleotides: TGTGCCGCTCGCGAGGGGACGAACACCGGGGAGCTGTTTTTT.

The chain couples TRBV10-3 to TRBJ2-5, with unresolved D. Germline V lookup: CDR1 ENHRY, CDR2 SYGVKD. CDR3 length equals 12 residues. Deletions cut 2 bases from V and 7 bases from J, with 8 bases between. In DNA, the CDR3 is TGTGCCATCAGTGAGGAGGAGTCGACCCAGTACTTC. This codes for CAISEEESTQYF.

The chain joins TRBV25-1 to TRBJ2-6; 8 nucleotides line up with TRBD1. Losses at the gene ends were 4 bases for V and 4 bases for J; bases not matched to a gene: 9. The CDR3 extends over 17 amino acids. Per the germline V gene, CDR1 is MGHDK and CDR2 is SYGVNS. The CDR3 nucleotides read TGTGCCAGCAGTGCGGGACAGGAGATATCCGGGGCCAACGTCCTGACTTTC. As protein: CASSAGQEISGANVLTF.

The rearrangement links TRBV28 to TRBJ2-3; no reliable D call. Trimming removed 6 bases at V and 0 bases at J, with 13 bases between. Germline CDR1 reads MDHEN; CDR2 reads SYDVKM. The CDR3 consists of 15 residues. The CDR3 reads CASSPSRPSTDTQYF. The CDR3 DNA reads as TGTGCCAGCAGCCCCAGTCGCCCTAGCACAGATACGCAGTATTTT.

The J gene is TRBJ1-1, the V gene TRBV10-2; D gene ambiguous. Germline V CDR1 and CDR2: WSHSY, SAAADI. Trimming shortened V by 4 bases and J by 4 bases, and 10 bases separated the two germline ends. CDR3 length equals 13 residues. The CDR3 region is CASSGPLVTEAFF. CDR3 in DNA: TGCGCCAGCAGTGGCCCTCTGGTCACTGAAGCTTTCTTT.

The sample holds one count of this clone. This chain uses TRBV2 with TRBJ2-7, with D perhaps matching TRBD1 (5 bases). Germline CDR1 SNHLY, CDR2 FYNNEI. Trimming took off 1 base at V and 1 base at J, with 8 bases between the two ends. The CDR3 contains 14 residues. This CDR3 is CASSEGQGSYEQYF. The CDR3 DNA reads TGTGCCAGCAGTGAAGGGCAGGGTTCCTACGAGCAGTACTTC. The variable domain in full, with the rest retrieved from reference TRBV2 and TRBJ2-7, is EPEVTQTPSHQVTQMGQEVILRCVPISNHLYFYWYRQILGQKVEFLVSFYNNEISEKSEIFDDQFSVERPDGSNFTLKIRSTKLEDSAMYFCASSEGQGSYEQYFGPGTRLTVT.